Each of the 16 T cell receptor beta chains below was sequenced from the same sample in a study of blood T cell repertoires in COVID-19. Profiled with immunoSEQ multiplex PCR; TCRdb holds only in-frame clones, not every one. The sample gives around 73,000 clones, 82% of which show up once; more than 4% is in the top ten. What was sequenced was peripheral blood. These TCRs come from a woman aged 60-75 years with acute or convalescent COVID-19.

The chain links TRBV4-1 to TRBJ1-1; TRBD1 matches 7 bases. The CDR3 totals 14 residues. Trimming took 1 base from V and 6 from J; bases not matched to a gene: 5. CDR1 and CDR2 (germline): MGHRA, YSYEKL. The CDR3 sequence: CASSQATGWPEAFF. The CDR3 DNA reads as TGCGCCAGCAGCCAAGCGACAGGGTGGCCTGAAGCTTTCTTT.

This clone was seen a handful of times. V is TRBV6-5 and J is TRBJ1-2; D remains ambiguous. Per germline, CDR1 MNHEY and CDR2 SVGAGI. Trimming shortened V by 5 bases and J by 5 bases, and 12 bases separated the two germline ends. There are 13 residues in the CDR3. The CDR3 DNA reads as TGTGCCAGCAGTCTGACACTTTTTTATGGCTACACCTTC. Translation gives CASSLTLFYGYTF.

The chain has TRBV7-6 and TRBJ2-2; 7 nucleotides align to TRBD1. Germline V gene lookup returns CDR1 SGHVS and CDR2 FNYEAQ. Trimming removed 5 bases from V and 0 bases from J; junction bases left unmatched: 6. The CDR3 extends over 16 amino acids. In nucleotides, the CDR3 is TGTGCCAGCAGCCCCCAAACAGGGGCGAACACCGGGGAGCTGTTTTTT. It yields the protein CASSPQTGANTGELFF.

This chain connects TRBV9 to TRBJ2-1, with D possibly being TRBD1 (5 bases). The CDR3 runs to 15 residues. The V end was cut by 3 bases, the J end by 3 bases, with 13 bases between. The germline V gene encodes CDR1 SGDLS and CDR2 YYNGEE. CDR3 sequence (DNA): TGTGCCAGCAGCGCGATGGACACCATCTACAATGAGCAGTTCTTC. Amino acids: CASSAMDTIYNEQFF.

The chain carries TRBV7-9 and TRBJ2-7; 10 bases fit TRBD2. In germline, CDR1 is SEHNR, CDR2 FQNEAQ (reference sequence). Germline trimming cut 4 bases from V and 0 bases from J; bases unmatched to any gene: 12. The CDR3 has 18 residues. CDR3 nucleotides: TGTGCCAGCAGCTCCCTCGGGCTAGCGGGGGTAAGCTCCTACGAGCAGTACTTC. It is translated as CASSSLGLAGVSSYEQYF.

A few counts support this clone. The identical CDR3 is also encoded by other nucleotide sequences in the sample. CDR3 loop: CASSPGLSEKLFF. CDR3 sequence (DNA): TGTGCCAGTAGCCCGGGACTTAGTGAAAAACTGTTTTTT. The V and J genes are TRBV19 and TRBJ1-4, with a weak D call TRBD1 (5 bases). The germline V gene encodes CDR1 LNHDA and CDR2 SQIVND (reference sequence). The length of the CDR3 is 13 residues. Trimming removed 6 bases at V and 7 bases at J, with 12 bases between.

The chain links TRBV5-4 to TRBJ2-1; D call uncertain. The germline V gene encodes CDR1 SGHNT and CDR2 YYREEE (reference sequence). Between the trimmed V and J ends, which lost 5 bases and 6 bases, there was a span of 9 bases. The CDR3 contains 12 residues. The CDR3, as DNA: TGTGCCAGCAGGCAGCGAGGCAATGAGCAGTTCTTC. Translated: CASRQRGNEQFF.

CDR3 nucleotides: TGTGCCAGCAGTTACAGGCAGTCTGTCGGGAGCTACACCTTC. Residues: CASSYRQSVGSYTF. This chain joins TRBV6-5 and TRBJ1-2; D unclear. The germline V gene encodes CDR1 MNHEY and CDR2 SVGAGI. The CDR3 spans 14 residues. Trimming cost V 2 bases and J 9 bases, with 16 bases left between them.

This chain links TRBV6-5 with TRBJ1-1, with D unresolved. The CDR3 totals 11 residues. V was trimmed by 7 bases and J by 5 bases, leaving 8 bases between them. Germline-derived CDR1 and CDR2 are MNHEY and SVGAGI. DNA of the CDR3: TGTGCCAGCATCTCCGAGACTGAAGCTTTCTTT. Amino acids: CASISETEAFF.

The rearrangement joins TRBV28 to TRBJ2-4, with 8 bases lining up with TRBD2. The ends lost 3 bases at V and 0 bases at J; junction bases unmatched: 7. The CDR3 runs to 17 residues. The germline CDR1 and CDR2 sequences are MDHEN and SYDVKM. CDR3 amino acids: CASSFSSLAGAKNIQYF. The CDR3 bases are TGTGCCAGCAGTTTTTCGTCGCTAGCGGGAGCCAAAAACATTCAGTACTTC.

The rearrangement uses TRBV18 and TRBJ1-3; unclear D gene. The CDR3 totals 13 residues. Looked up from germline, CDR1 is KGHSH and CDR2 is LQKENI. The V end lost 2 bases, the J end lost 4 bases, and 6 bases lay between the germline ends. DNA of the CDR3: TGTGCCAGCTCACCAGCGGCCGGAAACACCATATATTTT. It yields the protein CASSPAAGNTIYF.

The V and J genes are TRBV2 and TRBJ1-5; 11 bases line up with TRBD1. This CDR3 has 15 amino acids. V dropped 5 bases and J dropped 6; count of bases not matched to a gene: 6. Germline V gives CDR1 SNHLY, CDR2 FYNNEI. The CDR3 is CASSMDRGLGQPQHF. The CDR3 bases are TGTGCCAGCAGTATGGACAGGGGGCTGGGTCAGCCCCAGCATTTT.

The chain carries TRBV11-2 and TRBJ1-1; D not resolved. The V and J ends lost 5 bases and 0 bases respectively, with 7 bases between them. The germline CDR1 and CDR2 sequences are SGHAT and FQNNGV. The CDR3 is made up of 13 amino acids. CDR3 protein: CASSQQMNTEAFF. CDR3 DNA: TGTGCCAGCAGCCAACAAATGAACACTGAAGCTTTCTTT.

The DNA for the CDR3 is TGTGCCAGCACCGCGACAGGGGCTAACACTGAAGCTTTCTTT. The encoded protein is CASTATGANTEAFF. The V gene is TRBV6-5, the J gene TRBJ1-1, with 8 nucleotides matching TRBD1. The CDR3 is 14 residues long. The V and J ends lost 7 bases and 2 bases, in that order; junction bases with no gene match: 6. Germline V lookup: CDR1 MNHEY, CDR2 SVGAGI.

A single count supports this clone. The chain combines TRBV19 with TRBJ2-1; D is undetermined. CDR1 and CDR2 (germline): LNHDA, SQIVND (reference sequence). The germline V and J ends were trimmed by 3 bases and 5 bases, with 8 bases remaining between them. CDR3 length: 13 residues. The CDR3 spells CASSIRRDNEQFF. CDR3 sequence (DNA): TGTGCCAGTAGTATTAGACGGGACAATGAGCAGTTCTTC.

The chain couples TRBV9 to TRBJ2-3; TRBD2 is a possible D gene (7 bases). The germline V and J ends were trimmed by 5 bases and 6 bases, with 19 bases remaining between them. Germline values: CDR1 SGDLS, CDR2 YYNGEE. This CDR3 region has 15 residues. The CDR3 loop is CASSKGGAGPDTQYF. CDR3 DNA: TGTGCCAGCAGTAAAGGGGGGGCGGGACCGGATACGCAGTATTTT. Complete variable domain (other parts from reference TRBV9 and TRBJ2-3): DSGVTQTPKHLITATGQRVTLRCSPRSGDLSVYWYQQSLDQGLQFLIQYYNGEERAKGNILERFSAQQFPDLHSELNLSSLELGDSALYFCASSKGGAGPDTQYFGPGTRLTVL.